This T cell receptor beta chain was retrieved from a study of graft-versus-host responses after intestinal transplantation. For the study at large: Anti-thymocyte globulin induction preceded 2 to 4 years of tacrolimus and steroid maintenance in all recipients.

Regarding this clone: The antigen is unknown.

Generated by immunoSEQ multiplex PCR, the TCRdb table keeps only in-frame clones and is missing some. The table shows approximately 60,000 clones, with 89% occurring only once. Trimming cost V 1 base and J 2 bases, with 13 bases left between them. CDR3 length: 16 residues. The germline V gene has CDR1 MGHRA and CDR2 YSYEKL. Graft tissue processing released intraepithelial and lamina propria lymphocytes. Overall study results and limits: Recipient marrow contained GvH clones, some of which appeared first in ileum or blood. Peak GvH clone levels in circulation were associated with early post-transplant HvG declines. Individuals carrying graft-donor T cell macrochimerism showed high graft-versus-host to host-versus-graft clonal ratios in allografts.

V is TRBV4-1 and J is TRBJ2-3; no clear D. The clonotype originates from a human patient who received an intestinal transplant, so some T cells may come from the graft donor. Specimen: ileum tissue, collected roughly 390 days after transplant. Written as DNA, the CDR3 is TGCGCCAGCAGCCAAGCACTCCAGGAGTTCACAGATACGCAGTATTTT. Translation: CASSQALQEFTDTQYF.